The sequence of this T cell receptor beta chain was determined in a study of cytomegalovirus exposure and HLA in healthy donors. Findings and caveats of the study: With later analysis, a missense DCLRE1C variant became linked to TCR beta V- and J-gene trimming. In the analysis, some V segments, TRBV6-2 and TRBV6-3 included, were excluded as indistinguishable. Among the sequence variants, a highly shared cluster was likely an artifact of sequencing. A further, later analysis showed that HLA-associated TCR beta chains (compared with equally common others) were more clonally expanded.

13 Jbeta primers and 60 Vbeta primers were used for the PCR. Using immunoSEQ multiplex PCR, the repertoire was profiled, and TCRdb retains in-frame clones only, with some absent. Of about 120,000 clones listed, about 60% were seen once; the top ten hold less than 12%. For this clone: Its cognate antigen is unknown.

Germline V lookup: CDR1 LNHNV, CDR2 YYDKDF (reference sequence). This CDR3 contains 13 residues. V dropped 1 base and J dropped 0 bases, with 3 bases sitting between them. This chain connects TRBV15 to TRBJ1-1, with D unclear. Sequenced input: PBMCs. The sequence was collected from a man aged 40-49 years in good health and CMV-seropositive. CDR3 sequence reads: CATSRGVNTEAFF. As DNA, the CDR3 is TGTGCCACCAGCAGAGGCGTGAACACTGAAGCTTTCTTT.